These 20 T cell receptor beta chains were all obtained from the same sample, sequenced in a study of T cells in Graves' hyperthyroidism and ophthalmopathy. RNA transcripts were the template for amplifying TCR beta CDR3 regions. An initial round of RT-PCR targeting the TCR CDR3 relied on the HTBI primer set. TCRdb ran MiXCR on the multiplex PCR reads and lists one entry per CDR3 protein. The data show approximately 600,000 distinct CDR3 sequences, 20% seen once. Sequencing was performed on blood. The receptors derive from a man in his thirties or forties with Graves' ophthalmopathy.

This clonotype was observed at least ten times. The CDR3, as DNA: TGTGCCAGCAGCGGACTCGGATTCTCAGGAAACACCATATATTTT. The encoded protein is CASSGLGFSGNTIYF. This sequence joins TRBV28 and TRBJ1-3; D remains ambiguous. The CDR3 is 15 residues long. Germline CDR1 MDHEN, CDR2 SYDVKM. V was shortened by 6 bases and J by 4 bases, with 16 bases between the two germline ends.

The V and J genes are TRBV4-1 and TRBJ2-7; weak D call: TRBD2 (6 bases). V gave up 1 base and J gave up 0 bases, with 10 bases separating them. The CDR3 is made up of 15 amino acids. Germline loops: CDR1 MGHRA, CDR2 YSYEKL. The CDR3 loop is CASSQGHGGSYEQYF. The CDR3 DNA sequence: TGCGCCAGCAGCCAAGGACACGGGGGCTCCTACGAGCAGTACTTC.

This clonotype was picked up many times. The chain is built from TRBV2 and TRBJ2-7; D is unresolved. The CDR3 runs 12 residues. With 3 bases removed from V and 2 bases from J, the gap between germline ends came to 5 bases. Per the germline V gene, CDR1 is SNHLY and CDR2 is FYNNEI. The CDR3 protein is CASSDSPYEQYF. The CDR3 DNA sequence: TGTGCCAGCAGTGACTCTCCCTACGAGCAGTACTTC. The full variable domain, rest sourced from reference TRBV2 and TRBJ2-7, is EPEVTQTPSHQVTQMGQEVILRCVPISNHLYFYWYRQILGQKVEFLVSFYNNEISEKSEIFDDQFSVERPDGSNFTLKIRSTKLEDSAMYFCASSDSPYEQYFGPGTRLTVT.

This clonotype was found many times. The CDR3 DNA reads TGTGCCAGCAGCCAAGCTAAGGACAGGGGGTGGCCCCAGCATTTT. This translates into CASSQAKDRGWPQHF. The chain has TRBV3-1 and TRBJ1-5; 10 bases line up with TRBD1. The CDR3 has 15 amino acids. The V and J ends lost 1 base and 9 bases, in that order; junction bases with no gene match: 6. Germline lookup yields CDR1 LGHDT and CDR2 YNNKEL (reference sequence).

This chain joins TRBV28 and TRBJ2-7; TRBD1 matches 11 bases. The CDR3 sequence is 15 residues long. V gave up 6 bases and J gave up 6 bases; unmatched junction bases: 10. In germline, CDR1 is MDHEN, CDR2 SYDVKM. Written as DNA, the CDR3 is TGTGCCAGCAGCCACGGACAGGGGGCGCCCCGCGAGCAGTACTTC. Its protein product is CASSHGQGAPREQYF. Combining the CDR3 with reference TRBV28 and TRBJ2-7 gives the whole variable domain DVKVTQSSRYLVKRTGEKVFLECVQDMDHENMFWYRQDPGLGLRLIYFSYDVKMKEKGDIPEGYSVSREKKERFSLILESASTNQTSMYLCASSHGQGAPREQYFGPGTRLTVT.

This clonotype has a count of ten or more. The chain links TRBV6-6 to TRBJ1-1; D remains unclear. Trimming stripped 2 bases from V and 0 bases from J, with 10 bases between. Germline values: CDR1 MNHNY, CDR2 SVGAGI (reference sequence). This CDR3 is 15 amino acids long. CDR3 DNA sequence: TGTGCCAGCAGTTACGCAACACGGATGAACACTGAAGCTTTCTTT. It encodes CASSYATRMNTEAFF.

This chain links TRBV9 with TRBJ2-3, with TRBD2 identical over 11 bases. The CDR3 is made up of 17 amino acids. Germline CDR1 is SGDLS and CDR2 is YYNGEE. V gave up 2 bases and J gave up 6 bases; unmatched junction bases: 11. This CDR3 is CASSVGGLAGGSDTQYF. CDR3 coding DNA: TGTGCCAGCAGCGTGGGGGGGCTAGCGGGAGGTTCCGATACGCAGTATTTT.

This clonotype showed up just a few times. The chain employs TRBV29-1 and TRBJ2-3; no definite D call. The germline V and J ends were trimmed by 6 bases and 0 bases, with 16 bases remaining between them. The CDR3 runs 15 residues. In germline, CDR1 is SQVTM, CDR2 ANQGSEA. The chain's CDR3 is CSVDPRLSSTDTQYF. CDR3 coding DNA: TGCAGCGTGGATCCTCGACTTTCTAGCACAGATACGCAGTATTTT.

This clonotype was seen at least ten times. This chain links TRBV3-1 with TRBJ2-3; D ambiguous. V lost 5 bases and J 2 bases, leaving 8 bases between the germline ends. The germline gives CDR1 LGHDT, CDR2 YNNKEL (reference sequence). The CDR3 is made up of 13 amino acids. CDR3 bases: TGTGCCAGCAGCGTCAGTACCACAGATACGCAGTATTTT. Amino acid sequence: CASSVSTTDTQYF.

This clonotype was observed a few times. The chain links TRBV5-5 to TRBJ2-2; D might be TRBD2 (6 bases). Germline-derived CDR1 and CDR2 are SGHKS and YYEKEE (reference sequence). The CDR3 contains 17 residues. V gave up 4 bases and J gave up 8 bases, with 24 bases separating them. CDR3 in DNA: TGTGCCAGCAGCCCGGAGGGCATCGGCCACATCAGAGGGGAGCTGTTTTTT. Amino acids: CASSPEGIGHIRGELFF.

The CDR3 is CASSPWTSGTEQFF. The DNA for the CDR3 is TGTGCCAGCAGCCCCTGGACTAGCGGGACCGAGCAGTTCTTC. J is TRBJ2-1 and V is TRBV7-2; 12 bases fit TRBD2. This CDR3 is built from 14 residues. Trimming removed 5 bases from V and 10 bases from J; junction bases left unmatched: 6. Germline assignment: CDR1 SGHTA and CDR2 FQGNSA.

This sequence joins TRBV12-3 or TRBV12-4 and TRBJ2-7, with 12 bases matching TRBD2. This CDR3 is 15 amino acids long. The trim removed 6 bases at V and 3 bases at J, leaving 6 bases unmatched. The CDR3: CASSRTSGILYEQYF. CDR3 DNA: TGTGCCAGCAGCCGGACTAGCGGGATCCTCTACGAGCAGTACTTC.

This clonotype showed up just a few times. DNA of the CDR3: TGTGCCAGCAGCCTAGCGGGAGTTCGTAGCGAGCAGTTCTTC. Amino acid sequence: CASSLAGVRSEQFF. The chain carries TRBV12-3 or TRBV12-4 and TRBJ2-1; 10 bases map to TRBD2. With 6 bases clipped from V and 10 bases from J, the junction kept 9 bases outside the gene matches. The CDR3 spans 14 residues.

The table lists this clonotype with a few counts. This chain links TRBV10-1 with TRBJ1-1; D not certain. Germline V gives CDR1 WNHNN, CDR2 SYGVQD (reference sequence). V lost 3 bases, J lost 8 bases, and 13 bases lay in between. This CDR3 spans 13 amino acids. The CDR3 protein is CASSDRMGSEAFF. CDR3 in DNA: TGCGCCAGCAGTGACAGGATGGGATCGGAAGCTTTCTTT.

In this sample, this clonotype turned up a few times. This sequence joins TRBV7-8 and TRBJ2-7; possibly TRBD2 for D (5 bases). V was clipped by 8 bases and J by 0 bases, with 14 bases between them. The CDR3 is made up of 14 amino acids. The V gene's germline CDR1 is SGHVS and CDR2 FQNEAQ. The CDR3 sequence: CASDNGMSSYEQYF. As DNA, the CDR3 is TGTGCCAGCGACAACGGGATGAGCTCCTACGAGCAGTACTTC.

CDR3 sequence: CAWTGALLSYEQYF. CDR3 coding DNA: TGTGCCTGGACAGGGGCCCTTCTTTCCTACGAGCAGTACTTC. The gene calls are TRBV30 and TRBJ2-7; TRBD1 is a possible D gene (6 bases). Trimming left V 4 bases short and J 1 base short, with 14 bases between. The CDR3 extends over 14 amino acids. CDR1 GTSNPN and CDR2 SVGIG come from the germline V gene (reference sequence).

Ten or more counts support this clonotype. V usage is TRBV7-2 and J usage is TRBJ1-2; D is undetermined. CDR3 length equals 14 residues. The germline gives CDR1 SGHTA, CDR2 FQGNSA. V was pared by 1 base and J by 6 bases, with 12 bases between. The CDR3 loop is CASSLGGSSNGYTF. The CDR3 coding sequence is TGTGCCAGCAGCTTAGGCGGCAGTTCGAATGGCTACACCTTC.

This clonotype was found a few times. The chain couples TRBV6-1 to TRBJ1-1, with 12 bases identical to TRBD1. CDR1 is MNHNS and CDR2 is SASEGT in the germline V gene. The length of the CDR3 is 16 residues. Germline trimming cut 6 bases from V and 3 bases from J; bases unmatched to any gene: 8. CDR3 coding DNA: TGTGCCAGCAGGGGGGACAGGGGGCAAGTGGACACTGAAGCTTTCTTT. It specifies CASRGDRGQVDTEAFF.

This clonotype showed up many times. The V call is TRBV18, the J call TRBJ2-7; D is unresolved. Germline V gene lookup returns CDR1 KGHSH and CDR2 LQKENI. This CDR3 spans 13 amino acids. V gave up 0 bases and J gave up 4 bases, with 7 bases separating them. The CDR3 is CASSPPSRYEQYF. CDR3 DNA: TGTGCCAGCTCACCACCATCCCGGTACGAGCAGTACTTC.

The chain joins TRBV5-1 to TRBJ2-1, with 8 bases fitting TRBD2. The germline V gene has CDR1 SGHRS and CDR2 YFSETQ. V dropped 1 base and J dropped 13; count of bases not matched to a gene: 13. The CDR3 spans 15 residues. The chain's CDR3 is CASSLQASSGTSQFF. The CDR3 DNA reads as TGCGCCAGCAGCTTGCAGGCGAGCTCCGGGACTAGTCAGTTCTTC.